A single sample is the source of the 26 T cell receptor beta chains below, sequenced in a study of ipilimumab plus nivolumab after autologous stem cell transplantation. Only in-frame clones appear in the TCRdb table, and some are missing; sequencing was by immunoSEQ multiplex PCR. The sample has 20,000 to 25,000 clones; 86% are singletons. Source: PBMCs, taken in a trial of ipilimumab plus nivolumab as post-transplant consolidation. The origin of the receptors is a male donor with diffuse large B-cell lymphoma.

The chain carries TRBV6-5 and TRBJ1-2, with D possibly matching TRBD1 (6 bases). The CDR3 runs 16 residues. Germline values: CDR1 MNHEY, CDR2 SVGAGI. V was shortened by 0 bases and J by 1 base, with 12 bases between the two germline ends. For the CDR3, the DNA is TGTGCCAGCAGTTACTCGATATACAGGGATAACTATGGCTACACCTTC. It yields the protein CASSYSIYRDNYGYTF.

The chain carries TRBV5-1 and TRBJ1-1; the D gene is possibly TRBD1 (5 bases). V was pared by 3 bases and J by 1 base, with 16 bases between. CDR1 SGHRS and CDR2 YFSETQ come from the germline V gene. The CDR3 has 16 amino acids. The chain's CDR3 is CASSSRGLQGNTEAFF. The CDR3 DNA sequence: TGCGCCAGCAGCTCCCGCGGCCTTCAGGGGAACACTGAAGCTTTCTTT.

The V call is TRBV12-5, the J call TRBJ2-2, with D possibly being TRBD1 (6 bases). Germline V gives CDR1 LGHNT, CDR2 FRNRAP. Trimming left V 2 bases short and J 4 bases short, with 20 bases between. The CDR3 extends over 18 amino acids. The CDR3 is CASGLPHYRALGTGELFF. DNA for the CDR3: TGTGCTAGTGGTTTGCCCCATTACAGGGCATTGGGCACCGGGGAGCTGTTTTTT.

This clone was seen only once. The V gene is TRBV5-4, the J gene TRBJ2-3, with TRBD2 matching 8 bases. V trimming: 2 bases; J trimming: 2 bases; junction bases outside the gene matches: 7. The germline CDR1 and CDR2 sequences are SGHNT and YYREEE (reference sequence). The CDR3 is 16 amino acids. The CDR3 nucleotides are TGTGCCAGCAGCTTCCGGGGGGGCGCGAACACAGATACGCAGTATTTT. Protein: CASSFRGGANTDTQYF.

The J gene is TRBJ1-4, the V gene TRBV20-1; D may be TRBD1 (6 bases). The CDR3 length is 11 residues. Germline values: CDR1 DFQATT, CDR2 SNEGSKA (reference sequence). The V end was cut by 6 bases, the J end by 8 bases, with 10 bases between. The CDR3 nucleotides are TGCAGTGCCAAGGGGGTAGAAAAACTGTTTTTT. It is translated as CSAKGVEKLFF.

The chain recombines TRBV4-1 with TRBJ2-1; 11 bases are shared with TRBD2. Trimming removed 0 bases from V and 4 bases from J; junction bases left unmatched: 2. The germline CDR1 and CDR2 sequences are MGHRA and YSYEKL. The CDR3 spans 16 residues. CDR3 nucleotide sequence: TGCGCCAGCAGCCAAGAGTCTAGCGGGGGGTACAATGAGCAGTTCTTC. Its translation: CASSQESSGGYNEQFF.

The chain couples TRBV7-9 to TRBJ2-3; 9 bases align to TRBD2. The J segment lost 0 bases and the V segment lost 4 bases, leaving 2 bases of the junction unmatched. The CDR3 spans 15 residues. Germline assignment: CDR1 SEHNR and CDR2 FQNEAQ (reference sequence). In nucleotides, the CDR3 is TGTGCCAGCAGCTATAGCGGGGGTAGCACAGATACGCAGTATTTT. Its translation is CASSYSGGSTDTQYF.

The J gene is TRBJ2-7, the V gene TRBV19, with D perhaps matching TRBD2 (5 bases). The germline CDR1 and CDR2 sequences are LNHDA and SQIVND (reference sequence). Trimming removed 2 bases at V and 2 bases at J, with 13 bases between. This CDR3 comprises 15 residues. The CDR3 bases are TGTGCCAGTAGTATAAGTGCTCGGGGAGCCTACGAGCAGTACTTC. Translation gives CASSISARGAYEQYF.

For the CDR3, the DNA is TGCAGCGTTGAAGATTTCTTGAGAGGACACCGAAAGAATGGCTACACCTTC. This codes for CSVEDFLRGHRKNGYTF. This chain connects TRBV29-1 to TRBJ1-2, with TRBD1 as a possible D gene (5 bases). This CDR3 is 17 amino acids long. The V end was cut by 0 bases, the J end by 6 bases, with 23 bases between. Germline V gene data show CDR1 as SQVTM and CDR2 as ANQGSEA.

This clone was seen only once. The V and J genes are TRBV19 and TRBJ1-2; TRBD1 matches at 8 bases. CDR1 is LNHDA, CDR2 SQIVND, per germline (reference sequence). The V segment lost 1 base and the J segment 2 bases; nucleotides outside the gene matches: 3. There are 15 residues in the CDR3. The CDR3 protein is CASSIGQGRNYGYTF. DNA for the CDR3: TGTGCCAGTAGTATAGGACAGGGGAGGAACTATGGCTACACCTTC.

Concerning this clone: The identical CDR3 is also encoded by other nucleotide sequences in the sample. The chain employs TRBV19 and TRBJ1-2, with D possibly matching TRBD1 (5 bases). V dropped 6 bases and J dropped 1 base, with 12 bases sitting between them. Germline V gene sequence: CDR1 LNHDA, CDR2 SQIVND (reference sequence). The CDR3 extends over 14 amino acids. The CDR3: CASRGRGGNYGYTF. The DNA of the CDR3 is TGTGCCAGTAGGGGACGGGGAGGTAACTATGGCTACACCTTC.

The chain has TRBV2 and TRBJ2-2, with D perhaps matching TRBD1 (5 bases). Germline CDR1 is SNHLY and CDR2 is FYNNEI. The CDR3 runs to 14 residues. The V end was cut by 3 bases, the J end by 6 bases, with 11 bases between. The CDR3 region is CASSDGVGAGELFF. CDR3 bases: TGTGCCAGCAGTGACGGAGTAGGGGCCGGGGAGCTGTTTTTT.

The rearrangement joins TRBV27 to TRBJ2-7, with 7 positions matching TRBD1. The CDR3 consists of 14 residues. CDR1 and CDR2 from the germline V gene are MNHEY and SMNVEV (reference sequence). V lost 5 bases, J lost 2 bases, and 6 bases stayed unmatched. In DNA, the CDR3 is TGTGCCAGCAGTACCCGACAGGGTGCCTACGAGCAGTACTTC. The encoded protein is CASSTRQGAYEQYF.

This chain uses TRBV9 with TRBJ2-6, with D possibly matching TRBD2 (6 bases). CDR3 length equals 14 residues. V was pared by 4 bases and J by 5 bases, with 10 bases between. Germline lookup yields CDR1 SGDLS and CDR2 YYNGEE. The CDR3, as DNA: TGTGCCAGCAGCTCGGGAGTCTGGGCCAACGTCCTGACTTTC. It encodes CASSSGVWANVLTF.

The chain joins TRBV7-2 to TRBJ1-1, with a weak D call TRBD1 (5 bases). The germline CDR1 and CDR2 sequences are SGHTA and FQGNSA. Trimming removed 3 bases from V and 6 bases from J, with 5 bases in between. This CDR3 is 11 amino acids long. CDR3 sequence: CASSFRAEAFF. CDR3 nucleotide sequence: TGTGCCAGCAGCTTCAGGGCTGAAGCTTTCTTT. The entire variable domain, with the rest obtained from reference TRBV7-2 and TRBJ1-1, is as follows: GAGVSQSPSNKVTEKGKDVELRCDPISGHTALYWYRQSLGQGLEFLIYFQGNSAPDKSGLPSDRFSAERTGGSVSTLTIQRTQQEDSAVYLCASSFRAEAFFGQGTRLTVV.

The chain combines TRBV4-3 with TRBJ2-2; possibly TRBD1 for D (6 bases). CDR1 and CDR2 from the germline V gene are LGHNA and YSLEER. V was trimmed by 0 bases and J by 7 bases, leaving 15 bases between them. The CDR3 length is 16 residues. CDR3 DNA: TGCGCCAGCAGCCAAGAATGGTCAGGGGTCAGCGGGGAGCTGTTTTTT. This sequence encodes CASSQEWSGVSGELFF.

This clone was found a few times. This chain joins TRBV6-5 and TRBJ1-1; a weak D match, TRBD1 (6 bases). With 5 bases removed from V and 3 bases from J, the gap between germline ends came to 13 bases. Germline V lookup: CDR1 MNHEY, CDR2 SVGAGI. The CDR3 is made up of 14 amino acids. In DNA form, the CDR3 reads TGTGCCAGCAGTCAGCAGGGGTCGGACACTGAAGCTTTCTTT. Its translation is CASSQQGSDTEAFF.

CDR3 protein: CASSWERGRTEAFF. For the CDR3, the DNA is TGTGCCAGCAGCTGGGAGCGAGGGAGGACTGAAGCTTTCTTT. This sequence joins TRBV6-6 and TRBJ1-1; no clear D. V was pared by 6 bases and J by 5 bases, with 16 bases between. This CDR3 is built from 14 residues. Germline CDR1 reads MNHNY; CDR2 reads SVGAGI (reference sequence).

The rearrangement links TRBV20-1 to TRBJ2-7; D remains unclear. V lost 1 base and J 5 bases, leaving 6 bases between the germline ends. Germline-derived CDR1 and CDR2 are DFQATT and SNEGSKA (reference sequence). This CDR3 region has 11 residues. As DNA, the CDR3 is TGCAGTGCTAGAGGGGCCGACGAGCAGTACTTC. Translating it yields CSARGADEQYF.

J is TRBJ1-6 and V is TRBV2; weak D call: TRBD1 (5 bases). The CDR3 contains 14 residues. Germline V gene sequence: CDR1 SNHLY, CDR2 FYNNEI. V was shortened by 7 bases and J by 5 bases, with 12 bases between the two germline ends. Here the CDR3 reads CASIRGKNNSPLHF. The CDR3 region has the DNA TGTGCCAGCATAAGGGGTAAGAATAATTCACCCCTCCACTTT. The full variable domain, completed using reference TRBV2 and TRBJ1-6, is EPEVTQTPSHQVTQMGQEVILRCVPISNHLYFYWYRQILGQKVEFLVSFYNNEISEKSEIFDDQFSVERPDGSNFTLKIRSTKLEDSAMYFCASIRGKNNSPLHFGNGTRLTVT.

V and J are TRBV19 and TRBJ2-2; TRBD1 matches at 12 bases. V was clipped by 6 bases and J by 3 bases; unmatched bases: 5. Germline V gene sequence: CDR1 LNHDA, CDR2 SQIVND (reference sequence). The CDR3 has 16 residues. The CDR3 loop is CASSRGTGGDTGELFF. For the CDR3, the DNA is TGTGCCAGTAGCCGCGGGACAGGGGGCGACACCGGGGAGCTGTTTTTT.

This clone was detected only a few times. The chain has TRBV27 and TRBJ2-6; D ambiguous. The CDR3 runs 14 residues. The ends were cut back, 2 bases at V and 1 base at J, with 3 bases in the middle. Germline assignment: CDR1 MNHEY and CDR2 SMNVEV (reference sequence). CDR3 region: CASSLVSGANVLTF. The DNA for the CDR3 is TGTGCCAGCAGTTTAGTTTCTGGGGCCAACGTCCTGACTTTC. The full variable domain, completed using reference TRBV27 and TRBJ2-6, is EAQVTQNPRYLITVTGKKLTVTCSQNMNHEYMSWYRQDPGLGLRQIYYSMNVEVTDKGDVPEGYKVSRKEKRNFPLILESPSPNQTSLYFCASSLVSGANVLTFGAGSRLTVL.

This clone appeared once. The chain uses TRBV6-1 and TRBJ1-6; unclear D gene. Trimming took 1 base from V and 8 from J, leaving 6 bases between them. Germline loops: CDR1 MNHNS, CDR2 SASEGT. CDR3 length: 13 amino acids. DNA of the CDR3: TGTGCCAGCAGTGAAGGCTGGGATTCACCCCTCCACTTT. It encodes CASSEGWDSPLHF.

V usage is TRBV4-3 and J usage is TRBJ2-3; maybe TRBD2 (7 bases). This CDR3 spans 17 amino acids. Germline CDR1 LGHNA, CDR2 YSLEER. The ends were cut back, 0 bases at V and 3 bases at J, with 16 bases in the middle. The CDR3: CASSQDIRGALTDTQYF. CDR3 nucleotide sequence: TGCGCCAGCAGCCAAGATATCCGGGGGGCCTTAACAGATACGCAGTATTTT.

The CDR3 here is CASASLLESQPQHF. In DNA form, the CDR3 reads TGTGCCAGCGCCTCGCTGTTAGAATCTCAGCCCCAGCATTTT. V and J are TRBV27 and TRBJ1-5; D unresolved. CDR1 and CDR2 (germline): MNHEY, SMNVEV (reference sequence). The CDR3 loop spans 14 amino acids. V was shortened by 8 bases and J by 6 bases, with 17 bases between the two germline ends.

This rearrangement joins TRBV7-3 to TRBJ2-1; D assignment may be TRBD1 or TRBD2 (6 bases each). Per germline, CDR1 SGHTA and CDR2 FQGTGA. Trimming left V 5 bases short and J 7 bases short, with 12 bases between. The CDR3 contains 13 residues. The CDR3 region has the DNA TGTGCCAGCAGCGGGGGGCCGGGAAATGAGCAGTTCTTC. Its translation: CASSGGPGNEQFF. Supplemented by reference TRBV7-3 and TRBJ2-1, the full variable domain reads GAGVSQTPSNKVTEKGKYVELRCDPISGHTALYWYRQSLGQGPEFLIYFQGTGAADDSGLPNDRFFAVRPEGSVSTLKIQRTERGDSAVYLCASSGGPGNEQFFGPGTRLTVL.